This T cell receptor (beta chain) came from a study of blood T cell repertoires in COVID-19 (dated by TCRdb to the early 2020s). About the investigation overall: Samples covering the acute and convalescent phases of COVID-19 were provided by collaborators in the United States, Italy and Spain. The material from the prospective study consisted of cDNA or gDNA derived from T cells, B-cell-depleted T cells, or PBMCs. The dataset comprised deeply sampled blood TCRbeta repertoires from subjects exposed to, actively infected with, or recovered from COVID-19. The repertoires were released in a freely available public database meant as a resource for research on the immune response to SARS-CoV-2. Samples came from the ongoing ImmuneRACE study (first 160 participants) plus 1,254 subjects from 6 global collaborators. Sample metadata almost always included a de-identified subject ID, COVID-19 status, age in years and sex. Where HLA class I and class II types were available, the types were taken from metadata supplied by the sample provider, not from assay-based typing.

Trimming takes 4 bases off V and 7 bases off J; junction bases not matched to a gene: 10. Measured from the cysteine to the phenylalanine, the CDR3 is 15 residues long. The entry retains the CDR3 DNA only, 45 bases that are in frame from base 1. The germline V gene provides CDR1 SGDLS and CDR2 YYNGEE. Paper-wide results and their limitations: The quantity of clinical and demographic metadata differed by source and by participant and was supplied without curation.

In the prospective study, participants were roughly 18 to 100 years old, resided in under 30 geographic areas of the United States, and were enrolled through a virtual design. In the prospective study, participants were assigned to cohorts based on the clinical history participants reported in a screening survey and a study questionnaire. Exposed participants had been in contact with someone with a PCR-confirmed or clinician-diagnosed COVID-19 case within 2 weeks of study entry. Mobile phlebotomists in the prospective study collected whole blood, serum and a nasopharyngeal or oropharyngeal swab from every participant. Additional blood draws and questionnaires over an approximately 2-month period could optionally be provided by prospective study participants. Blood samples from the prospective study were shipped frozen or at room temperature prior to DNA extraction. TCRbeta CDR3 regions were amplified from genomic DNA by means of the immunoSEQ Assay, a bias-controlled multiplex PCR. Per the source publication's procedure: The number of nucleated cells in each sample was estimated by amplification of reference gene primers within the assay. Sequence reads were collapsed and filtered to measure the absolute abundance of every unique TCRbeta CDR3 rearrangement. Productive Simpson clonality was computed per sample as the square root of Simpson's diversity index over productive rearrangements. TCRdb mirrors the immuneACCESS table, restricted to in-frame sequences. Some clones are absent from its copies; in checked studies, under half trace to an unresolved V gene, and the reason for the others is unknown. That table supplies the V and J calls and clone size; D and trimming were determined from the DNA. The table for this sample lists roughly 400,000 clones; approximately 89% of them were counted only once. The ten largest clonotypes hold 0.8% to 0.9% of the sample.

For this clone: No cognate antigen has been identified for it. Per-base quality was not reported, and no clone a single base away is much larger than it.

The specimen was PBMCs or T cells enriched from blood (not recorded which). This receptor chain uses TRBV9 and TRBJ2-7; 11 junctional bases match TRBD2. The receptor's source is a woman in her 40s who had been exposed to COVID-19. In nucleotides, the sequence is TGTGCCAGCAGCACCGAACTAGCGGGAGCGGGAGAGCAGTACTTC. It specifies CASSTELAGAGEQYF.